This TCR beta chain was sequenced during a study of monozygotic twins with inflammatory bowel disease. Germline CDR1 and CDR2: MNHNS and SASEGT. This CDR3 has 14 residues. Per-sample cDNA came from eight separate reactions. Template switching incorporated UMIs with a 6-nucleotide sample barcode. The authors ran two nested PCRs of around 15 and 9 cycles on TCRalpha and TCRbeta cDNA. Reanalyzing the 5' RACE reads, TCRdb keeps one entry per CDR3 protein, without DNA. Recorded for this sample: about 43,000 distinct CDR3 sequences. The origin of this receptor is a human donor with ulcerative colitis or Crohn's disease, or a healthy co-twin of an affected twin (not recorded which). Sequencing used blood. The chain carries TRBV6-1 and TRBJ1-6. The CDR3 loop reads CASRTLTDNSPLHF.